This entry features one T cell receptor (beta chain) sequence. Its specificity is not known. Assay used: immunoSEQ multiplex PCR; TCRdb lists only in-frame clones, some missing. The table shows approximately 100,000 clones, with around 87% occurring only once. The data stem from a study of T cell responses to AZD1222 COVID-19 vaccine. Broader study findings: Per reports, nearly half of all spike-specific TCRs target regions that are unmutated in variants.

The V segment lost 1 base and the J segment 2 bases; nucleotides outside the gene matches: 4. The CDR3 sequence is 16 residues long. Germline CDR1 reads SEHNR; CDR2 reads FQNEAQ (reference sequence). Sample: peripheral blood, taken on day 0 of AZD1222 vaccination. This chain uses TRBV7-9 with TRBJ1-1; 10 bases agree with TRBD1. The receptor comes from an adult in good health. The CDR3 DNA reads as TGTGCCAGCAGCTTAGGACAGGGGGCCCTAAACACTGAAGCTTTCTTT. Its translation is CASSLGQGALNTEAFF.